These 29 T cell receptor beta chains were sequenced from one sample in a study of cytomegalovirus exposure and HLA in healthy donors. Researchers ran the PCR with 60 Vbeta and 13 Jbeta primers. Profiling relied on immunoSEQ multiplex PCR, and the TCRdb table lists in-frame clones only, not all of them. The data contain about 130,000 clones, roughly 80% of them singletons. The sequenced sample consisted of PBMCs. The receptors were sampled from a female donor in good health and CMV-seronegative.

The rearrangement links TRBV6-1 to TRBJ1-2, with 10 bases aligning to TRBD1. Trimming cost V 3 bases and J 3 bases; bases outside gene matches: 4. In germline, CDR1 is MNHNS, CDR2 SASEGT. This CDR3 contains 15 residues. CDR3 nucleotides: TGTGCCAGCAGTGAGATGGGACAGGGGCACTATGGCTACACCTTC. This gives the protein CASSEMGQGHYGYTF.

This clone has just a few counts. This sequence joins TRBV25-1 and TRBJ2-7, with 8 bases lining up with TRBD1. Trimming at V came to 4 bases and at J to 5 bases, leaving 7 bases not matched to a gene. The V gene's germline CDR1 is MGHDK and CDR2 SYGVNS. The CDR3 runs 14 residues. CDR3 region: CASSADRVINEQYF. As DNA, the CDR3 is TGTGCCAGCAGTGCGGACAGGGTTATCAACGAGCAGTACTTC.

This clone appeared once. The V gene is TRBV7-8, the J gene TRBJ2-5; TRBD2 aligns across 7 bases. Germline V gives CDR1 SGHVS, CDR2 FQNEAQ. The CDR3 runs to 17 residues. V trimming: 2 bases; J trimming: 7 bases; junction bases outside the gene matches: 16. For the CDR3, the DNA is TGTGCCAGCAGCTTAATAGGGCCCCAGGGACCGGGGGGGACCCAGTACTTC. It translates to CASSLIGPQGPGGTQYF.

The chain joins TRBV9 to TRBJ2-2, with 7 bases that match TRBD2. The germline CDR1 and CDR2 sequences are SGDLS and YYNGEE. The length of the CDR3 is 17 residues. With 0 bases clipped from V and 4 bases from J, the junction kept 9 bases outside the gene matches. The CDR3 sequence is CASSVGLAGPLTGELFF. The CDR3 DNA reads TGTGCCAGCAGCGTAGGTTTAGCGGGTCCCCTCACCGGGGAGCTGTTTTTT.

The CDR3 nucleotides read TGCAGCGTTGAAGCTAGCGGGAACACAGATACGCAGTATTTT. It yields the protein CSVEASGNTDTQYF. V and J are TRBV29-1 and TRBJ2-3, with TRBD2 matching over 9 bases. CDR3 size: 14 residues. The ends lost 1 base at V and 2 bases at J; junction bases unmatched: 1. Germline CDR1 reads SQVTM; CDR2 reads ANQGSEA.

This clone came up once. This rearrangement joins TRBV27 to TRBJ1-2; TRBD1 aligns across 11 bases. The CDR3 is 14 amino acids. V lost 4 bases to trimming and J lost 8 bases; unmatched junction nucleotides: 6. Germline CDR1 reads MNHEY; CDR2 reads SMNVEV (reference sequence). CDR3 sequence: CASSSPGTGGGYTF. The DNA of the CDR3 is TGTGCCAGCAGTTCCCCCGGGACAGGGGGAGGCTACACCTTC.

The chain combines TRBV19 with TRBJ2-1; D is uncertain. The CDR3 is 16 amino acids. Germline V CDR1 and CDR2: LNHDA, SQIVND (reference sequence). V gave up 5 bases and J gave up 0 bases, with 14 bases separating them. This chain's CDR3 is CASSAPQSFSYNEQFF. The DNA for the CDR3 is TGTGCCAGTAGTGCCCCCCAGTCGTTCTCCTACAATGAGCAGTTCTTC.

This rearrangement joins TRBV19 to TRBJ1-5, with D tentatively TRBD1 (6 bases). Germline lookup yields CDR1 LNHDA and CDR2 SQIVND (reference sequence). The CDR3 is 16 residues long. The V end lost 4 bases, the J end lost 4 bases, and 17 bases lay between the germline ends. The CDR3 nucleotides read TGTGCCAGTAGTACCTGGGCGGGGGGCAAGAATCAGCCCCAGCATTTT. Its translation: CASSTWAGGKNQPQHF.

The chain links TRBV7-9 to TRBJ2-7, with D possibly matching TRBD2 (6 bases). The CDR3 consists of 13 residues. The ends were cut back, 0 bases at V and 4 bases at J, with 7 bases in the middle. Germline CDR1 is SEHNR and CDR2 is FQNEAQ (reference sequence). In nucleotides, the CDR3 is TGTGCCAGCAGCTTAGCGGGAGGTTACGAGCAGTACTTC. This codes for CASSLAGGYEQYF.

This clone was found a few times. The chain is built from TRBV6-6 and TRBJ1-5; the D is unclear. V dropped 6 bases and J dropped 7 bases, with 13 bases sitting between them. This CDR3 comprises 13 residues. Germline loops: CDR1 MNHNY, CDR2 SVGAGI (reference sequence). Here the CDR3 reads CASSPGERQPQHF. The CDR3, as DNA: TGTGCCAGCAGCCCCGGGGAGCGGCAGCCCCAGCATTTT.

V and J are TRBV2 and TRBJ2-3; no reliable D call. Trimming removed 6 bases at V and 4 bases at J, with 8 bases between. In germline, CDR1 is SNHLY, CDR2 FYNNEI. This CDR3 is 12 amino acids long. This CDR3 reads CASRLNPDTQYF. The CDR3 DNA reads TGTGCCAGCAGACTAAACCCAGATACGCAGTATTTT.

This clone was recorded at least ten times. This rearrangement joins TRBV7-9 to TRBJ1-2; unclear D gene. The germline gives CDR1 SEHNR, CDR2 FQNEAQ (reference sequence). V was shortened by 7 bases and J by 6 bases, with 21 bases between the two germline ends. CDR3 length equals 15 residues. The CDR3 DNA sequence: TGTGCCAGCAACCCCTGGAGGGCCACCGAGGATGGCTACACCTTC. Amino acids: CASNPWRATEDGYTF.

V usage is TRBV29-1 and J usage is TRBJ2-1; TRBD1 agrees at 7 bases. Germline assignment: CDR1 SQVTM and CDR2 ANQGSEA. CDR3 length: 13 amino acids. V lost 6 bases, J lost 8 bases, and 10 bases stayed unmatched. CDR3 in amino acids: CSVDRDALDEQFF. Written as DNA, the CDR3 is TGCAGCGTCGACAGGGACGCTCTGGATGAGCAGTTCTTC.

CDR3 bases: TGCGCCAGCAGCTTGTCGGGGAATCAGCCCCAGCATTTT. Amino acids: CASSLSGNQPQHF. The gene calls are TRBV5-1 and TRBJ1-5; D unresolved. The CDR3 has 13 amino acids. V was clipped by 1 base and J by 4 bases, with 6 bases between them. Looked up from germline, CDR1 is SGHRS and CDR2 is YFSETQ. The variable domain in full, completed from reference TRBV5-1 and TRBJ1-5, reads KAGVTQTPRYLIKTRGQQVTLSCSPISGHRSVSWYQQTPGQGLQFLFEYFSETQRNKGNFPGRFSGRQFSNSRSEMNVSTLELGDSALYLCASSLSGNQPQHFGDGTRLSIL.

The chain couples TRBV2 to TRBJ1-4, with 8 bases identical to TRBD1. Germline CDR1 and CDR2: SNHLY and FYNNEI. The V segment lost 5 bases and the J segment 8 bases; nucleotides outside the gene matches: 19. This CDR3 is 18 amino acids long. CDR3 DNA sequence: TGTGCCAGCAGTCCATACGTCCCGGGACAGGCCGGGGGGGAAAAACTGTTTTTT. As protein: CASSPYVPGQAGGEKLFF.

The V and J genes are TRBV29-1 and TRBJ1-1; D not certain. V was shortened by 4 bases and J by 2 bases, with 8 bases between the two germline ends. CDR1 and CDR2 from the germline V gene are SQVTM and ANQGSEA. The CDR3 sequence is 12 residues long. This CDR3 reads CSVGHPNTEAFF. The DNA of the CDR3 is TGCAGCGTTGGACACCCAAACACTGAAGCTTTCTTT.

The chain couples TRBV5-4 to TRBJ1-1, with D perhaps matching TRBD1 (5 bases). The CDR3 loop spans 14 amino acids. Per germline, CDR1 SGHNT and CDR2 YYREEE (reference sequence). V lost 4 bases, J lost 0 bases, and 10 bases lay in between. This CDR3 reads CASSVDILNTEAFF. In DNA form, the CDR3 reads TGTGCCAGCAGCGTGGACATTTTGAACACTGAAGCTTTCTTT. Using reference TRBV5-4 and TRBJ1-1 for the parts outside the CDR3, the full variable domain is ETGVTQSPTHLIKTRGQQVTLRCSSQSGHNTVSWYQQALGQGPQFIFQYYREEENGRGNFPPRFSGLQFPNYSSELNVNALELDDSALYLCASSVDILNTEAFFGQGTRLTVV.

V and J are TRBV25-1 and TRBJ2-5, with 9 bases identical to TRBD2. The CDR3 length is 17 residues. Germline V gene data show CDR1 as MGHDK and CDR2 as SYGVNS. The ends lost 0 bases at V and 1 base at J; junction bases unmatched: 6. CDR3 region: CASSEYMAGGAQETQYF. The CDR3 DNA follows: TGTGCCAGCAGTGAATATATGGCGGGAGGGGCCCAAGAGACCCAGTACTTC.

The chain is built from TRBV20-1 and TRBJ2-1; D is uncertain. The CDR3 sequence is 11 residues long. V was cut by 0 bases and J by 7 bases, with 4 bases left in between. Germline V gives CDR1 DFQATT, CDR2 SNEGSKA (reference sequence). The CDR3 bases are TGCAGTGCTAGAGATAAAAATGAGCAGTTCTTC. Protein: CSARDKNEQFF.

The CDR3 nucleotides read TGTGCCAGTAGTACCTCTTCCCAGGACTGGGGCTACACCTTC. It translates to CASSTSSQDWGYTF. J is TRBJ1-2 and V is TRBV19; D gene uncertain. V was trimmed by 4 bases and J by 8 bases, leaving 17 bases between them. The CDR3 length is 14 residues. Germline CDR1 is LNHDA and CDR2 is SQIVND (reference sequence).

This clone was recorded only once. The V call is TRBV4-1, the J call TRBJ2-1; 12 nucleotides agree with TRBD2. Trimming cost V 5 bases and J 0 bases; bases outside gene matches: 2. The CDR3 contains 16 residues. Germline CDR1 and CDR2: MGHRA and YSYEKL. CDR3 sequence: CASSSTSGSSYNEQFF. In DNA form, the CDR3 reads TGCGCCAGCAGCTCGACTAGCGGGAGCTCCTACAATGAGCAGTTCTTC.

This clone was seen a single time. The chain couples TRBV4-3 to TRBJ2-7, with TRBD2 matching over 14 bases. CDR1 is LGHNA, CDR2 YSLEER, per germline. The CDR3 loop spans 20 amino acids. Trimming took 0 bases from V and 0 from J; bases not matched to a gene: 10. CDR3 loop: CASSQERGLAGVPYSYEQYF. The CDR3 DNA sequence: TGCGCCAGCAGCCAAGAACGGGGACTAGCGGGAGTCCCTTACTCCTACGAGCAGTACTTC.

The chain combines TRBV28 with TRBJ2-7; tentatively, D is TRBD1 (6 bases). The germline V gene encodes CDR1 MDHEN and CDR2 SYDVKM. There are 15 residues in the CDR3. Trimming shortened V by 2 bases and J by 1 base, and 12 bases separated the two germline ends. The CDR3 spells CASSLDPGVSYEQYF. CDR3 DNA sequence: TGTGCCAGCAGTTTAGATCCAGGGGTTTCCTACGAGCAGTACTTC. Looking up the rest from reference TRBV28 and TRBJ2-7 gives the full variable domain: DVKVTQSSRYLVKRTGEKVFLECVQDMDHENMFWYRQDPGLGLRLIYFSYDVKMKEKGDIPEGYSVSREKKERFSLILESASTNQTSMYLCASSLDPGVSYEQYFGPGTRLTVT.

The gene calls are TRBV7-8 and TRBJ2-3, with 7 nucleotides matching TRBD2. The CDR3 sequence is 15 residues long. V was clipped by 5 bases and J by 5 bases; unmatched bases: 10. Germline V lookup: CDR1 SGHVS, CDR2 FQNEAQ. The CDR3 here is CASSATSGNVDTQYF. The CDR3 coding sequence is TGTGCCAGCAGCGCGACAAGCGGGAATGTAGATACGCAGTATTTT. The whole variable domain, remainder taken from reference TRBV7-8 and TRBJ2-3, is GAGVSQSPRYKVAKRGQDVALRCDPISGHVSLFWYQQALGQGPEFLTYFQNEAQLDKSGLPSDRFFAERPEGSVSTLKIQRTQQEDSAVYLCASSATSGNVDTQYFGPGTRLTVL.

This sequence joins TRBV4-1 and TRBJ1-1, with D possibly matching TRBD1 (5 bases). The CDR3 extends over 12 amino acids. Trimming pared 3 bases from V and 7 bases from J, leaving 9 bases between. CDR1 MGHRA and CDR2 YSYEKL come from the germline V gene. DNA for the CDR3: TGCGCCAGCAGCCACTCCCAGGGTGAAGCTTTCTTT. Translation: CASSHSQGEAFF.

The chain employs TRBV6-5 and TRBJ1-1; a weak D match, TRBD1 (5 bases). The germline V and J ends were trimmed by 2 bases and 5 bases, with 9 bases remaining between them. Germline CDR1 MNHEY, CDR2 SVGAGI. The CDR3 is 13 residues long. The CDR3, as DNA: TGTGCCAGCAGTTACGGGGGGTCGACTGAAGCTTTCTTT. As protein: CASSYGGSTEAFF.

This clone turned up a few times. The chain couples TRBV6-5 to TRBJ1-3; D ambiguous. Trimming cost V 2 bases and J 0 bases, with 5 bases left between them. The CDR3 is made up of 14 amino acids. Germline V gene lookup returns CDR1 MNHEY and CDR2 SVGAGI. In DNA, the CDR3 is TGTGCCAGCAGTTACGGCGGCTCTGGAAACACCATATATTTT. Translation: CASSYGGSGNTIYF.

The chain recombines TRBV4-1 with TRBJ2-2, with 7 bases identical to TRBD1. CDR1 and CDR2 (germline): MGHRA, YSYEKL. CDR3 length: 15 residues. V was pared by 4 bases and J by 3 bases, with 5 bases of the junction left unmatched. The CDR3 spells CASSRGQTYTGELFF. The CDR3 DNA follows: TGCGCCAGCAGCCGGGGACAGACTTACACCGGGGAGCTGTTTTTT.

The chain is built from TRBV6-1 and TRBJ2-7, with 8 positions matching TRBD1. From germline, CDR1 is MNHNS and CDR2 SASEGT. V trimming: 7 bases; J trimming: 5 bases; junction bases outside the gene matches: 10. The CDR3 is 14 residues long. CDR3 DNA sequence: TGTGCCAGCAACCGAGACAGGGGACGGAACGAGCAGTACTTC. It specifies CASNRDRGRNEQYF.